Below, 20 T cell receptor beta chains from the same sample are listed, as sequenced in a study of shared clonotypes between healthy human individuals. Assay used: immunoSEQ multiplex PCR; TCRdb lists only in-frame clones, some missing. The sample holds 2 million to 3 million clones, around 90% seen once. The sample was naive CD4+ T cells sorted from blood. Subset of the sample: CD45RA+ positively selected. These receptors were taken from a man aged 18 to 30 in good health.

This clone was counted only a few times. This sequence joins TRBV2 and TRBJ1-5, with D hard to call. Germline V gives CDR1 SNHLY, CDR2 FYNNEI. Trimming shortened V by 2 bases and J by 8 bases, and 19 bases separated the two germline ends. The CDR3 sequence is 16 residues long. The CDR3 sequence: CASSEQLINFGEPQHF. The CDR3 nucleotides read TGTGCCAGCAGTGAACAGTTGATAAACTTCGGGGAGCCCCAGCATTTT.

The rearrangement uses TRBV7-2 and TRBJ2-1; maybe TRBD2 (5 bases). The CDR3 has 15 residues. Germline CDR1 and CDR2: SGHTA and FQGNSA. The V and J ends lost 4 bases and 5 bases respectively, with 15 bases between them. This chain's CDR3 is CASSYVTGFNNEQFF. DNA for the CDR3: TGTGCCAGCAGCTACGTAACGGGGTTCAACAATGAGCAGTTCTTC. Complete variable domain (other parts from reference TRBV7-2 and TRBJ2-1): GAGVSQSPSNKVTEKGKDVELRCDPISGHTALYWYRQSLGQGLEFLIYFQGNSAPDKSGLPSDRFSAERTGGSVSTLTIQRTQQEDSAVYLCASSYVTGFNNEQFFGPGTRLTVL.

This chain joins TRBV10-3 and TRBJ2-5; D call uncertain. V lost 4 bases and J 5 bases, leaving 8 bases between the germline ends. CDR3 length equals 12 residues. Germline lookup yields CDR1 ENHRY and CDR2 SYGVKD. CDR3 sequence (DNA): TGTGCCATCAGTGTGGATGCGGAGACCCAGTACTTC. As protein: CAISVDAETQYF.

The chain uses TRBV5-5 and TRBJ2-2; no definite D call. Trimming shortened V by 6 bases and J by 8 bases, and 14 bases separated the two germline ends. There are 13 residues in the CDR3. Per germline, CDR1 SGHKS and CDR2 YYEKEE (reference sequence). The CDR3 region is CASTLVFGGELFF. CDR3 sequence (DNA): TGTGCCAGCACACTTGTCTTCGGGGGGGAGCTGTTTTTT.

The chain combines TRBV7-2 with TRBJ2-7; no firm D call. V shed 4 bases and J shed 7 bases, with 8 bases lying between them. The CDR3 covers 11 residues. Germline CDR1 and CDR2: SGHTA and FQGNSA. The chain's CDR3 is CASSSTREQYF. DNA for the CDR3: TGTGCCAGCAGCTCGACACGGGAGCAGTACTTC.

The chain employs TRBV6-1 and TRBJ1-5, with D maybe TRBD1 (5 bases). Germline-derived CDR1 and CDR2 are MNHNS and SASEGT. CDR3 length: 14 amino acids. The V end lost 5 bases, the J end lost 4 bases, and 12 bases lay between the germline ends. The CDR3 loop is CASSFQGENQPQHF. CDR3 nucleotides: TGTGCCAGCAGTTTCCAGGGAGAAAATCAGCCCCAGCATTTT.

V is TRBV5-1 and J is TRBJ1-4; D is possibly TRBD1 (5 bases). The CDR3 runs to 17 residues. Germline CDR1 reads SGHRS; CDR2 reads YFSETQ. Trimming shortened V by 1 base and J by 0 bases, and 13 bases separated the two germline ends. DNA for the CDR3: TGCGCCAGCAGCTTGTGGGGGGACCCTGCAACTAATGAAAAACTGTTTTTT. It yields the protein CASSLWGDPATNEKLFF.

The chain has TRBV7-2 and TRBJ2-7, with TRBD2 matching 7 bases. The V segment lost 4 bases and the J segment 0 bases; nucleotides outside the gene matches: 9. CDR3 length: 16 amino acids. Per the germline V gene, CDR1 is SGHTA and CDR2 is FQGNSA. The CDR3 DNA reads TGTGCCAGCAGCTCCCGGGGGGTAGCGAGCTCCTACGAGCAGTACTTC. Its translation: CASSSRGVASSYEQYF.

The chain carries TRBV5-1 and TRBJ1-2; D gene uncertain. Looked up from germline, CDR1 is SGHRS and CDR2 is YFSETQ. The CDR3 sequence is 15 residues long. Trimming stripped 0 bases from V and 8 bases from J, with 17 bases between. CDR3 loop: CASSLEGPTTGGYTF. The CDR3 DNA follows: TGCGCCAGCAGCTTGGAGGGCCCGACAACGGGAGGCTACACCTTC.

Remarks on this clone: Other DNA sequences in the same sample also yield this CDR3. The gene calls are TRBV5-1 and TRBJ2-5, with TRBD1 matching 11 bases. The germline V gene has CDR1 SGHRS and CDR2 YFSETQ. The CDR3 is made up of 15 amino acids. With 3 bases clipped from V and 5 bases from J, the junction kept 6 bases outside the gene matches. Written as DNA, the CDR3 is TGCGCCAGCAGCTCAAGGACAGGGGGCGGGGAGACCCAGTACTTC. This codes for CASSSRTGGGETQYF.

This clone appeared a few times. The rearrangement uses TRBV13 and TRBJ1-1, with 7 bases lining up with TRBD1. This CDR3 is built from 14 residues. Germline V CDR1 and CDR2: PRHDT, FYEKMQ (reference sequence). V lost 5 bases, J lost 1 base, and 4 bases stayed unmatched. Here the CDR3 reads CASSRGGANTEAFF. The CDR3 nucleotides are TGTGCCAGCAGCCGAGGGGGCGCGAACACTGAAGCTTTCTTT.

This clone appeared a few times. The chain has TRBV10-2 and TRBJ1-5; D remains ambiguous. Germline lookup yields CDR1 WSHSY and CDR2 SAAADI. With 6 bases removed from V and 2 bases from J, the gap between germline ends came to 11 bases. CDR3 size: 14 residues. The CDR3 reads CASRDSGGNQPQHF. For the CDR3, the DNA is TGCGCCAGCAGGGACTCTGGGGGCAATCAGCCCCAGCATTTT.

This chain uses TRBV30 with TRBJ2-7, with 11 nucleotides matching TRBD1. In germline, CDR1 is GTSNPN, CDR2 SVGIG (reference sequence). The CDR3 is 14 amino acids. V was pared by 2 bases and J by 7 bases, with 7 bases of the junction left unmatched. The CDR3 protein is CAWSYGTGGREQYF. DNA of the CDR3: TGTGCCTGGAGTTACGGGACAGGGGGAAGGGAGCAGTACTTC.

This clone has only one observation. This rearrangement joins TRBV6-1 to TRBJ1-5, with 7 bases aligning to TRBD1. The V and J ends lost 6 bases and 1 base, in that order; junction bases with no gene match: 6. This CDR3 has 15 amino acids. CDR1 is MNHNS and CDR2 is SASEGT in the germline V gene. The CDR3 spells CASSVQTGSNQPQHF. CDR3 bases: TGTGCCAGCAGCGTACAGACAGGGAGCAATCAGCCCCAGCATTTT.

The chain joins TRBV18 to TRBJ1-6; a possible D gene is TRBD1 (6 bases). The CDR3 is made up of 16 amino acids. The V gene's germline CDR1 is KGHSH and CDR2 LQKENI. Trimming pared 2 bases from V and 10 bases from J, leaving 18 bases between. This CDR3 reads CASSPRVAGAGSPLHF. CDR3 DNA sequence: TGTGCCAGCTCACCAAGGGTGGCGGGGGCAGGATCACCCCTCCACTTT.

J is TRBJ2-7 and V is TRBV7-2; D may be TRBD1 or TRBD2 (5 bases each). CDR1 is SGHTA and CDR2 is FQGNSA in the germline V gene. With 5 bases removed from V and 3 bases from J, the gap between germline ends came to 11 bases. The CDR3 is made up of 13 amino acids. The CDR3 nucleotides read TGTGCCAGCAGCACCCAGGGAGACTACGAGCAGTACTTC. Translating gives CASSTQGDYEQYF.

The sample holds one count of this clone. The rearrangement uses TRBV11-2 and TRBJ2-7; unclear D gene. V lost 0 bases and J lost 7, with 7 bases in between. Germline CDR1 reads SGHAT; CDR2 reads FQNNGV. The CDR3 loop spans 12 amino acids. The CDR3: CASSLDKQEQYF. The CDR3 DNA is TGTGCCAGCAGCTTAGATAAACAGGAGCAGTACTTC.

This rearrangement joins TRBV11-2 to TRBJ1-5; D gene uncertain. CDR3 length: 15 residues. Trimming took 0 bases from V and 4 from J, leaving 10 bases between them. Germline V lookup: CDR1 SGHAT, CDR2 FQNNGV. The CDR3 DNA reads TGTGCCAGCAGCTTAGAAAACGGTGGGAATCAGCCCCAGCATTTT. Amino acids: CASSLENGGNQPQHF.

Details on this clone: In the same sample, other DNA sequences code for this CDR3. The chain recombines TRBV5-4 with TRBJ2-1; D is ambiguous. This CDR3 contains 13 residues. Per the germline V gene, CDR1 is SGHNT and CDR2 is YYREEE (reference sequence). Trimming stripped 0 bases from V and 6 bases from J, with 7 bases between. The DNA for the CDR3 is TGTGCCAGCAGCTTGGCGCCTCCCAATGAGCAGTTCTTC. This codes for CASSLAPPNEQFF.

This clone was counted only a few times. The V gene is TRBV30, the J gene TRBJ1-2; D not resolved. The CDR3 extends over 11 amino acids. CDR1 GTSNPN and CDR2 SVGIG come from the germline V gene (reference sequence). V was pared by 3 bases and J by 5 bases, with 7 bases between. The CDR3: CAWRELYGYTF. Here the CDR3 DNA reads TGTGCCTGGAGGGAACTTTATGGCTACACCTTC.